The clone carrying this T cell receptor beta chain was recorded once. The assay was immunoSEQ multiplex PCR, and TCRdb's table has in-frame clones only and misses some. The sample contains approximately 64,000 clones, more than 75% of which appear only once. This entry belongs to a study of blood T cell repertoires in COVID-19. With V trimmed by 6 bases and J by 2 bases, 4 bases remained unmatched. The length of the CDR3 is 14 residues. Germline V gene sequence: CDR1 KGHDR, CDR2 SFDVKD. This clonotype was sampled from a woman aged 40 to 55 who had recovered from COVID-19. This chain uses TRBV24-1 with TRBJ1-1; 8 bases line up with TRBD1. The source material was PBMCs or T cells enriched from blood (not recorded which). CDR3 in DNA: TGTGCCACCAGTAAGACAGGGGAAAACACTGAAGCTTTCTTT. Encoded protein: CATSKTGENTEAFF.